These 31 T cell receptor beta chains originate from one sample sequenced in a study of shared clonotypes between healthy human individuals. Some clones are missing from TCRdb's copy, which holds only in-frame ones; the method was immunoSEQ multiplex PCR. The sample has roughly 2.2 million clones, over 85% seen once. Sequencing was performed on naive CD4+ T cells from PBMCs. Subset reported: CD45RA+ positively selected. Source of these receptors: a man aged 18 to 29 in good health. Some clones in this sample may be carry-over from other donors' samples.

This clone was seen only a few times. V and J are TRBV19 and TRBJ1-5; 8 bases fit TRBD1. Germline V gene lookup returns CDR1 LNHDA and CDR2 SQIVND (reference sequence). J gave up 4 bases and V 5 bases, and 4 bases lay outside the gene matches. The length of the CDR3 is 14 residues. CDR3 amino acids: CASSGQGANQPQHF. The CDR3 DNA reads TGTGCCAGTAGTGGGCAGGGGGCGAATCAGCCCCAGCATTTT.

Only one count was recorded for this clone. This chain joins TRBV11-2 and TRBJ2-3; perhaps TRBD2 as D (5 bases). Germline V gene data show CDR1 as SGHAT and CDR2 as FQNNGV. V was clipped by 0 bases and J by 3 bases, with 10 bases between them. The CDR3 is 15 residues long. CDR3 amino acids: CASSLDPGTTDTQYF. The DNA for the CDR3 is TGTGCCAGCAGCTTAGATCCGGGAACGACAGATACGCAGTATTTT.

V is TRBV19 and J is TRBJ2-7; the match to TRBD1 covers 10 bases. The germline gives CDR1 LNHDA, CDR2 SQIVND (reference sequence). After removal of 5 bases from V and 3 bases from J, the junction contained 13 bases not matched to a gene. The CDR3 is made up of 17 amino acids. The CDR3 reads CASSGPPPGQGYYEQYF. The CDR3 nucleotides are TGTGCCAGTAGTGGACCTCCCCCGGGACAGGGGTACTACGAGCAGTACTTC.

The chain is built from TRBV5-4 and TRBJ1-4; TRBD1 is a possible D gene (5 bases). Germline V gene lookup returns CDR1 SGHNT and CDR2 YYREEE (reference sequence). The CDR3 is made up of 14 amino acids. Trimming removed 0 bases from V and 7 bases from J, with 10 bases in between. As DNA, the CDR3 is TGTGCCAGCAGCTTGGGAAAGGGGAGTGAAAAACTGTTTTTT. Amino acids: CASSLGKGSEKLFF. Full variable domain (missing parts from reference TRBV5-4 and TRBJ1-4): ETGVTQSPTHLIKTRGQQVTLRCSSQSGHNTVSWYQQALGQGPQFIFQYYREEENGRGNFPPRFSGLQFPNYSSELNVNALELDDSALYLCASSLGKGSEKLFFGSGTQLSVL.

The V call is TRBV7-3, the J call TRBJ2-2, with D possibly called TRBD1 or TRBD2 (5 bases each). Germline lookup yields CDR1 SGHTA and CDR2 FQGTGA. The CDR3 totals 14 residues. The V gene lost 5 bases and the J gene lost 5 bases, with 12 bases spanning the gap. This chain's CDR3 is CASSVGTATGELFF. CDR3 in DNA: TGTGCCAGCAGCGTCGGGACCGCGACCGGGGAGCTGTTTTTT.

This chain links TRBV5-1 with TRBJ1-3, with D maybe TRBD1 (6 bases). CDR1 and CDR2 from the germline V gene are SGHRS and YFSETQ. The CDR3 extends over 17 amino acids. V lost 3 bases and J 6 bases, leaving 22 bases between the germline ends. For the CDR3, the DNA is TGCGCCAGCAGCTCCAGGGTGGGGGCAGCTCGGGAAAACACCATATATTTT. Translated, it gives CASSSRVGAARENTIYF.

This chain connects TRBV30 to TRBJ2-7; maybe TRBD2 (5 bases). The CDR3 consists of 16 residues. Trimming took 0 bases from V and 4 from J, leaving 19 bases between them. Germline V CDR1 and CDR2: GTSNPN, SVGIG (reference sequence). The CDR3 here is CAWSVNKLASPYEQYF. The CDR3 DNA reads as TGTGCCTGGAGTGTTAATAAGCTAGCTTCCCCTTACGAGCAGTACTTC.

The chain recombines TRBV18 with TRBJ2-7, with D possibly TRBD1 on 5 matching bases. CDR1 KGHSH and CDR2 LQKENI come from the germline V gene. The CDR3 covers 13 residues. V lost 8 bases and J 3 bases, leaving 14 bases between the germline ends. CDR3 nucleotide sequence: TGTGCCAGCACCCAAGACAGAAACTACGAGCAGTACTTC. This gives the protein CASTQDRNYEQYF. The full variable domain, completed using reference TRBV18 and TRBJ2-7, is NAGVMQNPRHLVRRRGQEARLRCSPMKGHSHVYWYRQLPEEGLKFMVYLQKENIIDESGMPKERFSAEFPKEGPSILRIQQVVRGDSAAYFCASTQDRNYEQYFGPGTRLTVT.

In nucleotides, the CDR3 is TGTGCCATCAGTGGGAGACTGGGCACAGATACGCAGTATTTT. Translation gives CAISGRLGTDTQYF. The chain links TRBV10-3 to TRBJ2-3, with D uncertain. The CDR3 is 14 amino acids. V was pared by 4 bases and J by 1 base, with 9 bases between. CDR1 is ENHRY, CDR2 SYGVKD, per germline.

CDR3 protein: CASSAAESNYGYTF. The DNA of the CDR3 is TGTGCCAGCAGTGCAGCAGAGTCGAACTATGGCTACACCTTC. The chain has TRBV2 and TRBJ1-2; the D is unclear. This CDR3 contains 14 residues. CDR1 and CDR2 from the germline V gene are SNHLY and FYNNEI. V shed 4 bases and J shed 2 bases, with 11 bases lying between them.

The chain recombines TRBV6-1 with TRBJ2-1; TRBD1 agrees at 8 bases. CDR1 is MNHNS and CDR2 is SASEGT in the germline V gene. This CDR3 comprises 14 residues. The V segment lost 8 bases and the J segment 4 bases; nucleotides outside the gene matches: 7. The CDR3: CASDRDRQYNEQFF. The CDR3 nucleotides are TGTGCCAGCGACAGGGACAGGCAATACAATGAGCAGTTCTTC.

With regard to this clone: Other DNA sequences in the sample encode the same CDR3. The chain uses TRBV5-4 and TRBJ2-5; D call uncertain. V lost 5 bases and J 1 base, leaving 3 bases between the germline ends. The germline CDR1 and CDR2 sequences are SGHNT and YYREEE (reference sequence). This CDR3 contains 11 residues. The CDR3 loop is CASSTQETQYF. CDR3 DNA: TGTGCCAGCAGTACCCAAGAGACCCAGTACTTC.

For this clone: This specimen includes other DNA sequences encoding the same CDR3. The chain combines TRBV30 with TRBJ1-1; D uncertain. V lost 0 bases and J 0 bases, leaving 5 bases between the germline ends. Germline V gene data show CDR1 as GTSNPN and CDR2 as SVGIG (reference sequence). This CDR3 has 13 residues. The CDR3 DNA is TGTGCCTGGAGTGTAGGGATGAACACTGAAGCTTTCTTT. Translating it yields CAWSVGMNTEAFF.

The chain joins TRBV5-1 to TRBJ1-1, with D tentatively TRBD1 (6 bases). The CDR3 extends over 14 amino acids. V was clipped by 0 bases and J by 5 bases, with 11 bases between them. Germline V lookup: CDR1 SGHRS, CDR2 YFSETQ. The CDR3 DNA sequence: TGCGCCAGCAGCTTGGCCGGGACACTTACTGAAGCTTTCTTT. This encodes CASSLAGTLTEAFF.

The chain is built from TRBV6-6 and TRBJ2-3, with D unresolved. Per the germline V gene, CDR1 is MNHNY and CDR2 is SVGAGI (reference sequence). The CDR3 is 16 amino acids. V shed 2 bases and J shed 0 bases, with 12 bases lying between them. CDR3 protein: CASSYGRATSTDTQYF. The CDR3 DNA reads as TGTGCCAGCAGTTACGGAAGGGCGACTAGCACAGATACGCAGTATTTT.

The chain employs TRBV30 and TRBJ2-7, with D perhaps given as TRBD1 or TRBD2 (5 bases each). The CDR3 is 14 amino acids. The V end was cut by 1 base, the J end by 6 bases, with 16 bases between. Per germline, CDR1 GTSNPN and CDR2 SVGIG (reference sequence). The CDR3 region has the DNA TGTGCCTGGAGTGAGACAGTACAAGGAGGCGAGCAGTACTTC. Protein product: CAWSETVQGGEQYF. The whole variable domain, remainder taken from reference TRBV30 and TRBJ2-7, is SQTIHQWPATLVQPVGSPLSLECTVEGTSNPNLYWYRQAAGRGLQLLFYSVGIGQISSEVPQNLSASRPQDRQFILSSKKLLLSDSGFYLCAWSETVQGGEQYFGPGTRLTVT.

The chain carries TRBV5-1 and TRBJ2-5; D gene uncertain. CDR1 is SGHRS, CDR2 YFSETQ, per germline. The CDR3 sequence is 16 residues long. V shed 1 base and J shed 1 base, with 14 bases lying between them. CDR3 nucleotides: TGCGCCAGCAGCTTGTGGCCTGCCCTCATCCAAGAGACCCAGTACTTC. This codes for CASSLWPALIQETQYF. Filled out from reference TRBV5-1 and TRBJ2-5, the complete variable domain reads KAGVTQTPRYLIKTRGQQVTLSCSPISGHRSVSWYQQTPGQGLQFLFEYFSETQRNKGNFPGRFSGRQFSNSRSEMNVSTLELGDSALYLCASSLWPALIQETQYFGPGTRLLVL.

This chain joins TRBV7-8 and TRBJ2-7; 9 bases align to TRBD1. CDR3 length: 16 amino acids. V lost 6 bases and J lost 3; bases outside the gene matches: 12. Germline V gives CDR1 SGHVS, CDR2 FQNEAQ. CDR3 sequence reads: CASRGDYGTGNYEQYF. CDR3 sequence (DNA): TGTGCCAGCAGGGGAGATTATGGGACAGGGAACTACGAGCAGTACTTC.

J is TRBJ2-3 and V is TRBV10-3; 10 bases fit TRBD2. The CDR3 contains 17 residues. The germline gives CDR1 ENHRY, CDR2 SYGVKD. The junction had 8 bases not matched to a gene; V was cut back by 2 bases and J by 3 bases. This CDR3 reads CAISEHLASGRTDTQYF. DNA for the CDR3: TGTGCCATCAGTGAGCATTTGGCTAGCGGGAGAACAGATACGCAGTATTTT.

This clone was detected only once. Written as DNA, the CDR3 is TGTGCCAGTAGGAGAGACGGGGGCCCAGCTCGTGGCAATGAGCAGTTCTTC. Its protein product is CASRRDGGPARGNEQFF. This chain uses TRBV19 with TRBJ2-1; D tentatively reads TRBD1 or TRBD2 (6 bases each). V lost 6 bases and J 6 bases, leaving 24 bases between the germline ends. This CDR3 is built from 17 residues. CDR1 LNHDA and CDR2 SQIVND come from the germline V gene (reference sequence). Using reference TRBV19 and TRBJ2-1 for the parts outside the CDR3, the full variable domain is DGGITQSPKYLFRKEGQNVTLSCEQNLNHDAMYWYRQDPGQGLRLIYYSQIVNDFQKGDIAEGYSVSREKKESFPLTVTSAQKNPTAFYLCASRRDGGPARGNEQFFGPGTRLTVL.

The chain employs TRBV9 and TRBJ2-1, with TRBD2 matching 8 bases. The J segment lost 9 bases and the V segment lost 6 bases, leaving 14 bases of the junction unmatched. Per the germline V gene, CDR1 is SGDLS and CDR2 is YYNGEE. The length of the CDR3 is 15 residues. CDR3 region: CASTAAGAGEGEQFF. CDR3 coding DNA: TGTGCCAGCACCGCGGCTGGAGCGGGAGAGGGTGAGCAGTTCTTC.

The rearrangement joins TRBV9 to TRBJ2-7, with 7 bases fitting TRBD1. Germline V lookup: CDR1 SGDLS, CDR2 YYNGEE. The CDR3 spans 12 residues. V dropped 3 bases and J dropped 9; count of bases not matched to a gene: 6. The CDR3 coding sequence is TGTGCCAGCAGCGCCGGGACAGATAGGCAGTACTTC. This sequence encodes CASSAGTDRQYF.

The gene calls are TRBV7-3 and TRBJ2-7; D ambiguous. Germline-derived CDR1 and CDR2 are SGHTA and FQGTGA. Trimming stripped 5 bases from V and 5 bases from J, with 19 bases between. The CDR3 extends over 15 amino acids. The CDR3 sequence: CASSQKAPLPNEQYF. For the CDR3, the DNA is TGTGCCAGCAGCCAGAAAGCTCCTCTCCCCAACGAGCAGTACTTC.

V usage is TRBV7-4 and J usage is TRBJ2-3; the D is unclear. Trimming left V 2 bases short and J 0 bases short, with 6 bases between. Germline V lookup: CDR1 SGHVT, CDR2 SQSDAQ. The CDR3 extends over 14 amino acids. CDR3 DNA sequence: TGTGCCAGCAGCTTAATTACAAGCACAGATACGCAGTATTTT. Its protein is CASSLITSTDTQYF.

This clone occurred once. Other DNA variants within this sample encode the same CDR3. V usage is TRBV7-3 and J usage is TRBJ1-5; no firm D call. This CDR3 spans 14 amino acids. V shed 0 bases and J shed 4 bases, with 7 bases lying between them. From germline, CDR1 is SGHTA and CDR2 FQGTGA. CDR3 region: CASSLTGRNQPQHF. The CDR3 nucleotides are TGTGCCAGCAGCTTAACCGGTAGGAATCAGCCCCAGCATTTT.

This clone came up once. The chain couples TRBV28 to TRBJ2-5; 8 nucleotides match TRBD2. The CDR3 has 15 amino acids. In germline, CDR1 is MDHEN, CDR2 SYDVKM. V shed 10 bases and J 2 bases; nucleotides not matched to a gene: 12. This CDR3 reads CATEAGGAPQETQYF. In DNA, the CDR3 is TGTGCCACGGAGGCGGGAGGAGCACCTCAAGAGACCCAGTACTTC.

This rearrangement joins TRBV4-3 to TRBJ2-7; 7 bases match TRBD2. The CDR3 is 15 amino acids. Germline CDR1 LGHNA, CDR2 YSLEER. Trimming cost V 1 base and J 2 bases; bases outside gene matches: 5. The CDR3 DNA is TGCGCCAGCAGCCAAGCGGCTAGCGGAGCCTACGAGCAGTACTTC. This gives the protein CASSQAASGAYEQYF.

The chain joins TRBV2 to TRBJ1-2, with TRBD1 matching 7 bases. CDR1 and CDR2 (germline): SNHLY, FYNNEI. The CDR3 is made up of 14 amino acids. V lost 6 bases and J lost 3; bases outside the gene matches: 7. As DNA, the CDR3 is TGTGCCAGCAGGACCGGGACAGCTTACTATGGCTACACCTTC. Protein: CASRTGTAYYGYTF.

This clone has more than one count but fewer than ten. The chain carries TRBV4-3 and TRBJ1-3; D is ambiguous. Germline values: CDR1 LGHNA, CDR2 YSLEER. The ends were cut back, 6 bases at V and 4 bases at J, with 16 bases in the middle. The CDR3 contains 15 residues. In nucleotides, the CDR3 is TGCGCCAGCAGTCAAAGGGATTCGGGCGGAAACACCATATATTTT. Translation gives CASSQRDSGGNTIYF.

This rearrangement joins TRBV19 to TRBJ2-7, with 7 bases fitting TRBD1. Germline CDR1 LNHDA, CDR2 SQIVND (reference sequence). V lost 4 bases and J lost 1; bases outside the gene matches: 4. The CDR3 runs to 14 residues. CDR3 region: CASSTSGQSYEQYF. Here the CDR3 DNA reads TGTGCCAGTAGTACGTCGGGACAGTCCTACGAGCAGTACTTC.

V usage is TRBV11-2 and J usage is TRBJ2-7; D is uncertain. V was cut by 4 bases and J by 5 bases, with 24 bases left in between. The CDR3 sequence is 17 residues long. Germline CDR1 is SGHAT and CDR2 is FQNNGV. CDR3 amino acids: CASSSVFFSNFINEQYF. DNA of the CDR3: TGTGCCAGCAGCTCCGTTTTTTTCTCGAATTTTATAAACGAGCAGTACTTC.